This entry lists 14 T cell receptor beta chains sequenced from one sample in a study of blood T cell repertoires in COVID-19. Using immunoSEQ multiplex PCR, the repertoire was profiled, and TCRdb retains in-frame clones only, with some absent. The data contain roughly 220,000 clones, around 86% of them singletons. Sequenced material: PBMCs or T cells enriched from blood (not recorded which). These TCRs come from a woman aged 40 to 49 with acute COVID-19.

The chain carries TRBV5-4 and TRBJ2-5; TRBD1 is a possible D gene (5 bases). CDR1 is SGHNT and CDR2 is YYREEE in the germline V gene (reference sequence). Deletions cut 4 bases from V and 2 bases from J, with 12 bases between. This CDR3 has 14 residues. CDR3: CASSGGQLQETQYF. DNA of the CDR3: TGTGCCAGCAGCGGCGGACAACTTCAAGAGACCCAGTACTTC.

This chain links TRBV12-5 with TRBJ1-1; 7 bases are shared with TRBD1. The CDR3 consists of 14 residues. With V trimmed by 1 base and J by 2 bases, 1 base remained unmatched. Germline loops: CDR1 LGHNT, CDR2 FRNRAP. The DNA for the CDR3 is TGTGCTAGTGGTTTGGAGGGGGCTAACACTGAAGCTTTCTTT. Encoded protein: CASGLEGANTEAFF.

In its sample, this clone was seen a few times. The chain has TRBV2 and TRBJ1-6; D ambiguous. Trimming took 7 bases from V and 8 from J, leaving 12 bases between them. The CDR3 runs to 13 residues. Germline loops: CDR1 SNHLY, CDR2 FYNNEI. The CDR3 nucleotides are TGTGCCAGCACGCAAGAGTCGCATTCACCCCTCCACTTT. It yields the protein CASTQESHSPLHF.

CDR3 bases: TGCGCCAGCAGCACGAGGACAGGGGGCAGGGACGAGCAGTACTTC. Amino acid sequence: CASSTRTGGRDEQYF. The chain combines TRBV5-1 with TRBJ2-7; TRBD1 matches 11 bases. Trimming at V came to 4 bases and at J to 5 bases, leaving 8 bases not matched to a gene. This CDR3 contains 15 residues. The V gene's germline CDR1 is SGHRS and CDR2 YFSETQ.

The V gene is TRBV25-1, the J gene TRBJ1-1; TRBD1 aligns across 7 bases. The CDR3 length is 16 residues. V lost 3 bases, J lost 5 bases, and 12 bases stayed unmatched. The germline gives CDR1 MGHDK, CDR2 SYGVNS. CDR3 loop: CASSDLGKGAGTEAFF. DNA of the CDR3: TGTGCCAGCAGTGACCTGGGTAAGGGGGCTGGAACTGAAGCTTTCTTT.

This chain uses TRBV6-2 or TRBV6-3 with TRBJ2-1; D is possibly TRBD2 (6 bases). The ends were cut back, 2 bases at V and 5 bases at J, with 16 bases in the middle. Germline lookup yields CDR1 MNHEY and CDR2 SVGEGT. This CDR3 is built from 16 residues. CDR3 sequence (DNA): TGTGCCAGCAGTTACGCATTGAGAAGCGGGCACAATGAGCAGTTCTTC. Translated, it gives CASSYALRSGHNEQFF.

This chain links TRBV7-2 with TRBJ2-1; the D gene is possibly TRBD2 (6 bases). This CDR3 is built from 16 residues. V was trimmed by 5 bases and J by 2 bases, leaving 16 bases between them. Per germline, CDR1 SGHTA and CDR2 FQGNSA. As DNA, the CDR3 is TGTGCCAGCAGCAGAGAGGGCGGGGTCGCCTACAATGAGCAGTTCTTC. This encodes CASSREGGVAYNEQFF.

The chain combines TRBV7-3 with TRBJ2-1; 11 positions match TRBD2. The germline V gene has CDR1 SGHTA and CDR2 FQGTGA. There are 15 residues in the CDR3. With 4 bases clipped from V and 6 bases from J, the junction kept 5 bases outside the gene matches. In nucleotides, the CDR3 is TGTGCCAGCAGCTGGGGGACTAGCGGAGCCAATGAGCAGTTCTTC. It specifies CASSWGTSGANEQFF.

The chain carries TRBV7-9 and TRBJ2-1, with D possibly matching TRBD1 (5 bases). The ends were cut back, 4 bases at V and 7 bases at J, with 14 bases in the middle. Germline loops: CDR1 SEHNR, CDR2 FQNEAQ (reference sequence). The CDR3 length is 14 residues. The DNA for the CDR3 is TGTGCCAGCAGCTCCCTAGGGGCAGGTAATGAGCAGTTCTTC. Amino acid sequence: CASSSLGAGNEQFF.

This chain connects TRBV5-5 to TRBJ1-6; tentatively, D is TRBD1 (5 bases). Germline assignment: CDR1 SGHKS and CDR2 YYEKEE (reference sequence). V dropped 3 bases and J dropped 0 bases, with 22 bases sitting between them. The CDR3 contains 20 residues. CDR3 region: CASSYQIETARSSYNSPLHF. The CDR3 nucleotides are TGTGCCAGCAGCTATCAAATCGAGACAGCCCGTAGCTCCTATAATTCACCCCTCCACTTT. The whole variable domain, filled in from reference TRBV5-5 and TRBJ1-6, reads DAGVTQSPTHLIKTRGQQVTLRCSPISGHKSVSWYQQVLGQGPQFIFQYYEKEERGRGNFPDRFSARQFPNYSSELNVNALLLGDSALYLCASSYQIETARSSYNSPLHFGNGTRLTVT.

The rearrangement uses TRBV7-7 and TRBJ2-5, with D perhaps matching TRBD2 (6 bases). V lost 1 base to trimming and J lost 10 bases, with 16 bases between them. CDR1 and CDR2 from the germline V gene are SSHAT and FNYEAQ (reference sequence). This CDR3 spans 14 amino acids. The CDR3 DNA reads TGTGCCAGCAGCTTAGGACTCCTGGGGGGAGACCAGTACTTC. It translates to CASSLGLLGGDQYF.

This chain joins TRBV2 and TRBJ1-2, with D unresolved. The V gene's germline CDR1 is SNHLY and CDR2 FYNNEI. The CDR3 consists of 13 residues. Trimming took off 7 bases at V and 0 bases at J, with 9 bases between the two ends. The CDR3 reads CASKRLANYGYTF. The CDR3 coding sequence is TGTGCCAGCAAGCGGTTAGCTAACTATGGCTACACCTTC.

This clone was counted a single time. The gene calls are TRBV27 and TRBJ2-5; 10 bases align to TRBD2. Germline assignment: CDR1 MNHEY and CDR2 SMNVEV (reference sequence). The ends lost 2 bases at V and 4 bases at J; junction bases unmatched: 7. This CDR3 is built from 16 residues. The CDR3 coding sequence is TGTGCCAGCAGTTTACGGCTAGCGGGAGACGGAGAGACCCAGTACTTC. Translation gives CASSLRLAGDGETQYF.

The chain has TRBV5-1 and TRBJ2-7, with 7 positions matching TRBD1. The CDR3 covers 16 residues. After removal of 0 bases from V and 4 bases from J, the junction contained 10 bases not matched to a gene. CDR1 and CDR2 from the germline V gene are SGHRS and YFSETQ. The CDR3 sequence is CASSLASGTDLYEQYF. The CDR3 bases are TGCGCCAGCAGCTTGGCCTCCGGGACAGATCTATACGAGCAGTACTTC.